These 24 T cell receptor beta chains were sequenced from one sample in a study of T cell responses to AZD1222 COVID-19 vaccine. The method was immunoSEQ multiplex PCR; TCRdb's version includes in-frame clones alone and lacks a portion of them. The sample yields roughly 200,000 clones, 88% seen once. The starting material was peripheral blood, obtained on day 0 of AZD1222 vaccination. The receptor source for this set is an adult in good health.

This clone came up once. The genes are TRBV28 and TRBJ2-3; D is possibly TRBD1 or TRBD2 (6 bases each). CDR3 size: 17 residues. The V gene lost 1 base and the J gene lost 4 bases, with 18 bases spanning the gap. The germline CDR1 and CDR2 sequences are MDHEN and SYDVKM. The CDR3 bases are TGTGCCAGCAGTTTATTCGCTATGGGGGGCCGGGCAGATACGCAGTATTTT. As protein: CASSLFAMGGRADTQYF. Filled out from reference TRBV28 and TRBJ2-3, the complete variable domain reads DVKVTQSSRYLVKRTGEKVFLECVQDMDHENMFWYRQDPGLGLRLIYFSYDVKMKEKGDIPEGYSVSREKKERFSLILESASTNQTSMYLCASSLFAMGGRADTQYFGPGTRLTVL.

The chain uses TRBV7-9 and TRBJ1-4; D remains ambiguous. The CDR3 runs 16 residues. The ends were cut back, 1 base at V and 6 bases at J, with 15 bases in the middle. The germline V gene encodes CDR1 SEHNR and CDR2 FQNEAQ (reference sequence). For the CDR3, the DNA is TGTGCCAGCAGCTTAGGGTCAGGAAGTACGGATGAAAAACTGTTTTTT. This encodes CASSLGSGSTDEKLFF.

This chain joins TRBV28 and TRBJ1-5; TRBD1 aligns across 7 bases. The trim removed 3 bases at V and 4 bases at J, leaving 6 bases unmatched. The CDR3 sequence is 15 residues long. The germline gives CDR1 MDHEN, CDR2 SYDVKM. The CDR3 nucleotides read TGTGCCAGCAGTTTGGGCAGGGGGGTAAATCAGCCCCAGCATTTT. It is translated as CASSLGRGVNQPQHF.

V and J are TRBV20-1 and TRBJ1-4; D is unresolved. This CDR3 comprises 11 residues. Germline loops: CDR1 DFQATT, CDR2 SNEGSKA (reference sequence). V was pared by 5 bases and J by 6 bases, with 7 bases between. The CDR3 DNA reads TGCAGTGCTCAGAGCTATGAAAAACTGTTTTTT. It codes for CSAQSYEKLFF.

V usage is TRBV6-5 and J usage is TRBJ1-2; D possibly corresponds to TRBD1 (5 bases). This CDR3 contains 13 residues. Germline V gene data show CDR1 as MNHEY and CDR2 as SVGAGI. V gave up 5 bases and J gave up 5 bases, with 12 bases separating them. The CDR3 sequence: CASSPGLVYGYTF. In nucleotides, the CDR3 is TGTGCCAGCAGTCCAGGGTTGGTATATGGCTACACCTTC.

The J gene is TRBJ1-2, the V gene TRBV18; the D gene is possibly TRBD1 (5 bases). This CDR3 is 15 amino acids long. CDR1 is KGHSH, CDR2 LQKENI, per germline. Trimming removed 6 bases from V and 0 bases from J, with 14 bases in between. CDR3 nucleotide sequence: TGTGCCAGCTCCCGGAGGGGCGAGACTAACTATGGCTACACCTTC. Protein sequence: CASSRRGETNYGYTF.

This clone turned up a few times. The chain links TRBV7-2 to TRBJ1-4, with unresolved D. Germline loops: CDR1 SGHTA, CDR2 FQGNSA. V dropped 5 bases and J dropped 0 bases, with 10 bases sitting between them. CDR3 size: 15 residues. CDR3 coding DNA: TGTGCCAGCAGCCCTCAGGCGGCAACTAATGAAAAACTGTTTTTT. Amino acid sequence: CASSPQAATNEKLFF.

The V and J genes are TRBV19 and TRBJ1-5; D perhaps matches TRBD1 (5 bases). The CDR3 runs to 12 residues. The V end lost 9 bases, the J end lost 4 bases, and 10 bases lay between the germline ends. Germline CDR1 is LNHDA and CDR2 is SQIVND (reference sequence). The CDR3 is CASRQLNQPQHF. The DNA of the CDR3 is TGTGCCAGCAGACAGCTAAATCAGCCCCAGCATTTT.

The CDR3 DNA reads TGTGCCAGCAGCGCGAGCTCCTATAATTCACCCCTCCACTTT. Translating it yields CASSASSYNSPLHF. This chain joins TRBV9 and TRBJ1-6; no clear D. The germline CDR1 and CDR2 sequences are SGDLS and YYNGEE. CDR3 length: 14 residues. The V gene lost 3 bases and the J gene lost 0 bases, with 4 bases spanning the gap.

This clone was seen a single time. The chain couples TRBV5-1 to TRBJ2-3; D uncertain. V shed 4 bases and J shed 0 bases, with 3 bases lying between them. From germline, CDR1 is SGHRS and CDR2 YFSETQ. CDR3 length equals 12 residues. The CDR3 loop reads CASSDSTDTQYF. CDR3 nucleotides: TGCGCCAGCAGCGACAGCACAGATACGCAGTATTTT.

This clone was seen only a few times. The chain employs TRBV24-1 and TRBJ1-5; 7 nucleotides agree with TRBD1. The J segment lost 4 bases and the V segment lost 3 bases, leaving 8 bases of the junction unmatched. Germline lookup yields CDR1 KGHDR and CDR2 SFDVKD. This CDR3 contains 16 residues. CDR3 DNA sequence: TGTGCCACCAGTGATCATAGACAGGGCGATAATCAGCCCCAGCATTTT. Its translation is CATSDHRQGDNQPQHF.

Notes on this clone: Other DNA sequences in this specimen translate into the identical CDR3. The V call is TRBV12-3 or TRBV12-4, the J call TRBJ1-3; D is unresolved. The length of the CDR3 is 13 residues. Trimming cost V 1 base and J 4 bases, with 5 bases left between them. The CDR3 spells CASSLVGGNTIYF. The CDR3 DNA reads TGTGCCAGCAGTTTAGTGGGAGGAAACACCATATATTTT.

This rearrangement joins TRBV27 to TRBJ2-7; D possibly corresponds to TRBD2 (5 bases). This CDR3 is 13 amino acids long. Trimming left V 3 bases short and J 7 bases short, with 13 bases between. The germline CDR1 and CDR2 sequences are MNHEY and SMNVEV (reference sequence). CDR3 bases: TGTGCCAGCAGTTTCCGGGGTGCCCCTGAGCAGTACTTC. Residues: CASSFRGAPEQYF.

The chain has TRBV21-1 and TRBJ2-3; the table assigns TRBD2, which was not confirmed against the DNA. TRBV21-1 is tagged as a pseudogene. The CDR3 totals 16 residues. The DNA for the CDR3 is TGTGCCAGCAGCAAGTTGGCGGGGGGACGCACAGATACGCAGTATTTT. This sequence encodes CASSKLAGGRTDTQYF.

The chain uses TRBV5-4 and TRBJ1-1; TRBD1 aligns across 8 bases. The CDR3 consists of 16 residues. Germline CDR1 SGHNT, CDR2 YYREEE (reference sequence). V gave up 0 bases and J gave up 3 bases; unmatched junction bases: 7. The DNA for the CDR3 is TGTGCCAGCAGCTTGGGGAGACAGGGGAGGGACACTGAAGCTTTCTTT. Amino acids: CASSLGRQGRDTEAFF.

The rearrangement links TRBV2 to TRBJ2-7; 7 bases are a match to TRBD1. The CDR3 has 13 amino acids. Unmatched junction bases numbered 5, after V lost 8 bases and J lost 1 base. Germline-derived CDR1 and CDR2 are SNHLY and FYNNEI. CDR3 region: CASRDSGSYEQYF. The DNA of the CDR3 is TGTGCCAGCCGGGACAGTGGGTCCTACGAGCAGTACTTC. Looking up the rest from reference TRBV2 and TRBJ2-7 gives the full variable domain: EPEVTQTPSHQVTQMGQEVILRCVPISNHLYFYWYRQILGQKVEFLVSFYNNEISEKSEIFDDQFSVERPDGSNFTLKIRSTKLEDSAMYFCASRDSGSYEQYFGPGTRLTVT.

V is TRBV5-1 and J is TRBJ2-5, with TRBD2 matching 10 bases. The CDR3 covers 16 residues. Trimming at V came to 2 bases and at J to 5 bases, leaving 9 bases not matched to a gene. Germline loops: CDR1 SGHRS, CDR2 YFSETQ. The CDR3: CASSFQRGGVLETQYF. The DNA of the CDR3 is TGCGCCAGCAGCTTCCAGCGGGGGGGCGTTTTGGAGACCCAGTACTTC.

The rearrangement joins TRBV7-2 to TRBJ2-1, with D perhaps being TRBD1 or TRBD2 (6 bases each). V lost 5 bases and J 7 bases, leaving 12 bases between the germline ends. The CDR3 is 13 residues long. The V gene's germline CDR1 is SGHTA and CDR2 FQGNSA. CDR3 sequence (DNA): TGTGCCAGCAGCGAGGGGGGACCTAATGAGCAGTTCTTC. This sequence encodes CASSEGGPNEQFF.

V is TRBV7-2 and J is TRBJ1-1; no reliable D call. V lost 9 bases and J 7 bases, leaving 6 bases between the germline ends. Germline loops: CDR1 SGHTA, CDR2 FQGNSA. This CDR3 comprises 9 residues. CDR3: CARHSEAFF. CDR3 coding DNA: TGTGCCAGACACAGTGAAGCTTTCTTT. Supplemented by reference TRBV7-2 and TRBJ1-1, the full variable domain reads GAGVSQSPSNKVTEKGKDVELRCDPISGHTALYWYRQSLGQGLEFLIYFQGNSAPDKSGLPSDRFSAERTGGSVSTLTIQRTQQEDSAVYLCARHSEAFFGQGTRLTVV.

This clone came up once. The CDR3 DNA follows: TGCGCCAGCAGCCAAGCGGGACAGGTCCAAGAGACCCAGTACTTC. Protein: CASSQAGQVQETQYF. This sequence joins TRBV4-3 and TRBJ2-5; 8 bases are shared with TRBD1. Germline CDR1 and CDR2: LGHNA and YSLEER. The V and J ends lost 1 base and 1 base, in that order; junction bases with no gene match: 2. This CDR3 has 15 residues.

This chain uses TRBV6-4 with TRBJ1-1; TRBD1 matches at 9 bases. The CDR3 is 14 amino acids. Looked up from germline, CDR1 is MRHNA and CDR2 is SNTAGT. Trimming removed 6 bases from V and 4 bases from J; junction bases left unmatched: 6. The CDR3 reads CASRRTGESTEAFF. The CDR3 nucleotides read TGTGCCAGCAGACGGACAGGGGAGAGCACTGAAGCTTTCTTT.

The chain has TRBV14 and TRBJ2-7; D may be TRBD1 (6 bases). Trimming cost V 3 bases and J 0 bases, with 15 bases left between them. Per the germline V gene, CDR1 is SGHDN and CDR2 is FVKESK. This CDR3 contains 16 residues. In DNA, the CDR3 is TGTGCCAGCAGCCAGGCAAGGGGGATGAGCTCCTACGAGCAGTACTTC. The encoded protein is CASSQARGMSSYEQYF.

The genes are TRBV18 and TRBJ1-6; 9 nucleotides agree with TRBD1. V dropped 4 bases and J dropped 6; count of bases not matched to a gene: 4. The CDR3 sequence is 15 residues long. Germline V CDR1 and CDR2: KGHSH, LQKENI. DNA for the CDR3: TGTGCCAGCTCACTGGACAGGGGAGGTAATTCACCCCTCCACTTT. Its protein is CASSLDRGGNSPLHF.

For the CDR3, the DNA is TGTGCCAGCAGCCCCGGAACAGGTAGCACCGGGGAGCTGTTTTTT. It translates to CASSPGTGSTGELFF. This sequence joins TRBV11-3 and TRBJ2-2; D might be TRBD1 (5 bases). The germline CDR1 and CDR2 sequences are SGHNT and YENEEA. The CDR3 totals 15 residues. V was clipped by 5 bases and J by 4 bases, with 14 bases between them.